This T cell receptor beta chain was retrieved from a study of brain T cells in children with intractable seizures. Germline V gives CDR1 SGHTA, CDR2 FQGNSA. V gave up 1 base and J gave up 1 base; unmatched junction bases: 0. The CDR3 extends over 15 amino acids. Regarding the study as a whole: Clones missing pre-surgery may reflect undersampling of that blood sample. Only CDR3 sequence similarity suggested viral specificity, without known HCMV serostatus.

This clone was observed a single time. Antigen specificity is unknown. Measured with immunoSEQ multiplex PCR; TCRdb has only the in-frame clones, and not every one. The sample contains 88,000 or so clones, 90% to 95% of which appear only once. Surgery cases with the highest brain T cell transcript signatures were chosen for sequencing. This sequence joins TRBV7-2 and TRBJ2-3, with 9 bases identical to TRBD2. The receptor was isolated from a girl aged 2 to 10 with Rasmussen encephalitis and intractable seizures. Sample: peripheral blood, taken at surgery. CDR3 sequence (DNA): TGTGCCAGCAGCTTAGGCGGGGGGGGCACAGATACGCAGTATTTT. Translated: CASSLGGGGTDTQYF.